This T cell receptor (beta chain) came from a study of T-cell reconstitution after alpha-beta-depleted transplantation in children. Unique molecular identifiers were incorporated when the TCRbeta library was constructed. Each CDR3 protein gets one entry after TCRdb re-called the PCR reads with MiXCR. This sample has 250,000 to 350,000 distinct CDR3 sequences, with about a tenth found just once. Germline V CDR1 and CDR2: MNHNS, SASEGT. Trimming took off 6 bases at V and 2 bases at J, with 20 bases between the two ends. CDR3 length: 17 amino acids. This sequence joins TRBV6-1 and TRBJ2-1; TRBD2 is a possible D gene (5 bases). This specimen consisted of PBMCs from the stem cell graft donor, obtained from the stem cell graft. This receptor was identified in a human donor who donated a stem cell graft to a child with SCID. CDR3 residues: CASSKATGDGAYNEQFF. The CDR3 DNA is TGTGCCAGCAGCAAAGCTACCGGGGATGGAGCCTACAATGAGCAGTTCTTC.